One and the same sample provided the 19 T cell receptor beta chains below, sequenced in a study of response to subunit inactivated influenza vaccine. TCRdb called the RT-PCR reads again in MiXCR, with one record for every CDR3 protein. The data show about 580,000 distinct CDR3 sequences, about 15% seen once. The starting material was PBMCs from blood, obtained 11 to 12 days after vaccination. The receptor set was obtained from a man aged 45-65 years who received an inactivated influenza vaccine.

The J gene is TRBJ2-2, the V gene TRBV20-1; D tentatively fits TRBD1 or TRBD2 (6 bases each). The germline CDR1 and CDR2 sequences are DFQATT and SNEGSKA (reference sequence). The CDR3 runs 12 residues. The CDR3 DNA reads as TGCAGCCGACCGGGGGCGCGCGGGGAGCTGTTTTTT. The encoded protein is CSRPGARGELFF.

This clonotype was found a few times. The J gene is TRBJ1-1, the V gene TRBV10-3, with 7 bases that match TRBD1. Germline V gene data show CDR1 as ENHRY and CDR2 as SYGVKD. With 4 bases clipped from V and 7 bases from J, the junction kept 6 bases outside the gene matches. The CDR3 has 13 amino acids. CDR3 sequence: CAISVGTVNEAFF. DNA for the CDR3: TGTGCCATCAGTGTTGGGACAGTGAATGAAGCTTTCTTT.

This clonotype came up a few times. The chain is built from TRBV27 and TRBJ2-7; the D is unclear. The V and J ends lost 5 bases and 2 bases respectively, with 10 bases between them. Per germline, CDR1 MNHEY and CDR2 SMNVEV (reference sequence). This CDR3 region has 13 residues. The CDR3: CASSPRRAYEQYF. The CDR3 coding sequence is TGTGCCAGCAGTCCCCGCCGGGCCTACGAGCAGTACTTC.

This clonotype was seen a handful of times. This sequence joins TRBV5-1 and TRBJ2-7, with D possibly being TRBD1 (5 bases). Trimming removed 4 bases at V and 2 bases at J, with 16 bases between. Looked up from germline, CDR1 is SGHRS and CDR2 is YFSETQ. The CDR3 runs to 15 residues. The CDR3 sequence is CASSRTPDNPYEQYF. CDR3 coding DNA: TGCGCCAGCAGCCGGACCCCGGACAACCCCTACGAGCAGTACTTC.

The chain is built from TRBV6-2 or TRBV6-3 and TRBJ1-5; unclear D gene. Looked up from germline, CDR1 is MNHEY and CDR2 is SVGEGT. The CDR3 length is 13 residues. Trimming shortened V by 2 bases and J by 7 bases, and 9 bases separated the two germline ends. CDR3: CASSYRLRQPQHF. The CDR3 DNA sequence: TGTGCCAGCAGTTACCGGCTTCGGCAGCCCCAGCATTTT.

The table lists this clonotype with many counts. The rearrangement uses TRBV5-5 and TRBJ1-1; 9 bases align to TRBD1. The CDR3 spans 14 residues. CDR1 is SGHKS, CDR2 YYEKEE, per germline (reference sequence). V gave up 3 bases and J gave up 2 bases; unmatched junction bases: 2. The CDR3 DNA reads TGTGCCAGCAGCTGGGGACAGGGTAACACTGAAGCTTTCTTT. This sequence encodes CASSWGQGNTEAFF.

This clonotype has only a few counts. CDR3 protein: CASSFGVDSPLHF. The CDR3, as DNA: TGTGCCAGCAGTTTCGGGGTTGATTCACCCCTCCACTTT. This chain uses TRBV27 with TRBJ1-6; no reliable D call. This CDR3 is 13 amino acids long. Per germline, CDR1 MNHEY and CDR2 SMNVEV (reference sequence). V was cut by 3 bases and J by 8 bases, with 8 bases left in between.

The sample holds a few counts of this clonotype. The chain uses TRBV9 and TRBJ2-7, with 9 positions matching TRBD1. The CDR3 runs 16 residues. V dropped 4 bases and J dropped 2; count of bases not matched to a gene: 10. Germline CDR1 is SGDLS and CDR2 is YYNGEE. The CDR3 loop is CASSPHPGTGTYEQYF. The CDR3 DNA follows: TGTGCCAGCAGCCCTCACCCCGGGACAGGGACCTACGAGCAGTACTTC.

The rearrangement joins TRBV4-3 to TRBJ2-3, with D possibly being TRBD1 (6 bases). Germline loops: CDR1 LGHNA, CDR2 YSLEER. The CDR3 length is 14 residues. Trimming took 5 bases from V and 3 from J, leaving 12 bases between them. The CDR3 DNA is TGCGCCAGCAGCTCACAAACAGGGACAGATACGCAGTATTTT. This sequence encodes CASSSQTGTDTQYF.

DNA for the CDR3: TGTGCCAGCAGCTTAGCCCCGGGCTACAGGGGGCAAAACGAGCAGTACTTC. Protein product: CASSLAPGYRGQNEQYF. This rearrangement joins TRBV7-2 to TRBJ2-7; 9 bases match TRBD1. The CDR3 covers 17 residues. Germline CDR1 SGHTA, CDR2 FQGNSA. V was pared by 0 bases and J by 5 bases, with 11 bases of the junction left unmatched.

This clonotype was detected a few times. The CDR3 bases are TGCAGTGCTAGAGACCCCGTAGCGGGAGGGCCCAACGAGCAGTACTTC. Translated, it gives CSARDPVAGGPNEQYF. The gene calls are TRBV20-1 and TRBJ2-7; TRBD2 agrees at 11 bases. V lost 0 bases, J lost 5 bases, and 9 bases stayed unmatched. The germline CDR1 and CDR2 sequences are DFQATT and SNEGSKA (reference sequence). This CDR3 comprises 16 residues.

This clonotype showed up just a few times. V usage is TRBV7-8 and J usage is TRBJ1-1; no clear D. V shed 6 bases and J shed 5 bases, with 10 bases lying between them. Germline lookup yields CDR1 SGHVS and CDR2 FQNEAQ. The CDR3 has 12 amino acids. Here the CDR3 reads CASSRRRTEAFF. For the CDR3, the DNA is TGTGCCAGCAGTCGGCGAAGGACTGAAGCTTTCTTT.

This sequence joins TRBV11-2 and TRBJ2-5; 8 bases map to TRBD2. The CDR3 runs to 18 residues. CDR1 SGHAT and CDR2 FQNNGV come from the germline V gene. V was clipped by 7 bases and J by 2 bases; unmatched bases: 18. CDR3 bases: TGTGCCAGCACCCTGCCTTGGGGGAACCGGGGGGGTCAAGAGACCCAGTACTTC. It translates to CASTLPWGNRGGQETQYF.

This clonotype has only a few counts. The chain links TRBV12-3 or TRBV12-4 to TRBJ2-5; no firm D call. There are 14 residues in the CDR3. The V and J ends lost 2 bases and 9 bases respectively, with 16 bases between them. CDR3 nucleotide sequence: TGTGCCAGCAGTTTATCGGTGACTCCGAGCCCCCAGTACTTC. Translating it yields CASSLSVTPSPQYF.

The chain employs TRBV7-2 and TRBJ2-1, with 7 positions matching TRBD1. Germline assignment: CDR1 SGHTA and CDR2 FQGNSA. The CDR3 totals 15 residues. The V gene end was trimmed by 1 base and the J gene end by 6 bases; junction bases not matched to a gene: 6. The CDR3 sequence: CASSLGQGFSNEQFF. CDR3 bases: TGTGCCAGCAGCTTAGGACAGGGTTTCTCCAATGAGCAGTTCTTC. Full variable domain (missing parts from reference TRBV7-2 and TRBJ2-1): GAGVSQSPSNKVTEKGKDVELRCDPISGHTALYWYRQSLGQGLEFLIYFQGNSAPDKSGLPSDRFSAERTGGSVSTLTIQRTQQEDSAVYLCASSLGQGFSNEQFFGPGTRLTVL.

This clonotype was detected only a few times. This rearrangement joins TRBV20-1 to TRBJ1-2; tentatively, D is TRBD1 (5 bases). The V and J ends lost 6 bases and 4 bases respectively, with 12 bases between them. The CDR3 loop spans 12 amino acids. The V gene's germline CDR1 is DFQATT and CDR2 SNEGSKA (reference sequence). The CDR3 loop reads CSAPTGAYGYTF. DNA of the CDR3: TGCAGTGCGCCAACTGGGGCCTATGGCTACACCTTC.

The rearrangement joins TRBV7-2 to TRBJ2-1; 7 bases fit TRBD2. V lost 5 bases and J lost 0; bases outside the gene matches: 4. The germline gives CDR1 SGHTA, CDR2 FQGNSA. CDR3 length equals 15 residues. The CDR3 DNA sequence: TGTGCCAGCAGCAACGGACTAGGCTCCTACAATGAGCAGTTCTTC. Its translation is CASSNGLGSYNEQFF.

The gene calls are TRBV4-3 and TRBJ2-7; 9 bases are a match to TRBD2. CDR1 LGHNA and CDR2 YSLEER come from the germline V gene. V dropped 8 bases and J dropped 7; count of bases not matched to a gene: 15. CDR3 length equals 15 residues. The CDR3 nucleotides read TGCGCCAGCGCCAAGGGACTAGCAGCTTTGGAAGAGCAGTACTTC. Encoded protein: CASAKGLAALEEQYF.

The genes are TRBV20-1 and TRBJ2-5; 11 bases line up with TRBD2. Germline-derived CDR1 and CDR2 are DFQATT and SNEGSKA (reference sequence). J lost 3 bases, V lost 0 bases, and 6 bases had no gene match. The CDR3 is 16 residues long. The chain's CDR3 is CSARDDLAGGKETQYF. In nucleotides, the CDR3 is TGCAGTGCTAGAGATGATTTAGCGGGAGGGAAAGAGACCCAGTACTTC.